These 21 T cell receptor beta chains share one sample of origin, sequenced in a study of blood T cell repertoires in COVID-19. The data were produced by immunoSEQ multiplex PCR, yet TCRdb's version contains in-frame clones alone and is incomplete. The sample has about 40,000 clones, over 75% seen once. Sequenced: peripheral blood. The source is a human donor in a cohort sampled during active COVID-19.

V is TRBV10-2 and J is TRBJ2-2; 10 bases agree with TRBD1. J lost 4 bases, V lost 7 bases, and 12 bases had no gene match. The CDR3 runs to 17 residues. Germline CDR1 and CDR2: WSHSY and SAAADI. CDR3 region: CASIKRPGTGATGELFF. In nucleotides, the CDR3 is TGCGCCAGCATAAAACGGCCCGGGACAGGGGCCACCGGGGAGCTGTTTTTT.

The chain recombines TRBV5-5 with TRBJ2-7; D is undetermined. The CDR3 sequence is 13 residues long. The germline V gene encodes CDR1 SGHKS and CDR2 YYEKEE (reference sequence). V was cut by 4 bases and J by 7 bases, with 15 bases left in between. CDR3: CASSPTVTWEQYF. CDR3 nucleotides: TGTGCCAGCAGCCCGACGGTGACTTGGGAGCAGTACTTC.

The rearrangement joins TRBV5-1 to TRBJ2-7; D is unclear. The germline CDR1 and CDR2 sequences are SGHRS and YFSETQ. Trimming took off 0 bases at V and 6 bases at J, with 7 bases between the two ends. This CDR3 has 12 residues. The CDR3 protein is CASSLETREQYF. DNA for the CDR3: TGCGCCAGCAGCTTGGAAACACGCGAGCAGTACTTC. The complete variable domain, with remaining parts taken from reference TRBV5-1 and TRBJ2-7, reads KAGVTQTPRYLIKTRGQQVTLSCSPISGHRSVSWYQQTPGQGLQFLFEYFSETQRNKGNFPGRFSGRQFSNSRSEMNVSTLELGDSALYLCASSLETREQYFGPGTRLTVT.

The chain has TRBV5-1 and TRBJ1-6; tentative D call: TRBD1 (6 bases). This CDR3 comprises 15 residues. V lost 7 bases and J lost 7, with 18 bases in between. CDR1 is SGHRS, CDR2 YFSETQ, per germline. The CDR3 region is CASRRGGELNSPLHF. The CDR3 nucleotides read TGCGCCAGCCGCCGAGGGGGGGAACTAAATTCACCCCTCCACTTT.

This clone has just a few counts. The J gene is TRBJ1-2, the V gene TRBV6-5; D is undetermined. Germline V gene sequence: CDR1 MNHEY, CDR2 SVGAGI. The CDR3 totals 12 residues. Trimming pared 6 bases from V and 7 bases from J, leaving 12 bases between. CDR3 coding DNA: TGTGCCAGCAGACGAGGGATAGGTGGCTACACCTTC. Its protein product is CASRRGIGGYTF.

The chain combines TRBV6-5 with TRBJ1-5; D is possibly TRBD1 (5 bases). There are 12 residues in the CDR3. Trimming took off 11 bases at V and 0 bases at J, with 8 bases between the two ends. CDR1 and CDR2 (germline): MNHEY, SVGAGI. DNA of the CDR3: TGTGCCTCACAGGATAGCAATCAGCCCCAGCATTTT. This codes for CASQDSNQPQHF.

This clone was seen only once. The genes are TRBV3-1 (or the pseudogene TRBV3-2) and TRBJ1-5; no firm D call. The CDR3 is 13 amino acids. Germline V gives CDR1 LGHDT, CDR2 YNNKEL (reference sequence). V dropped 4 bases and J dropped 1 base, with 5 bases sitting between them. CDR3 in amino acids: CASSLRSNQPQHF. As DNA, the CDR3 is TGTGCCAGCAGCCTCAGGAGCAATCAGCCCCAGCATTTT.

The chain employs TRBV13 and TRBJ2-7; 12 bases are shared with TRBD2. The trim removed 0 bases at V and 2 bases at J, leaving 2 bases unmatched. Germline CDR1 is PRHDT and CDR2 is FYEKMQ (reference sequence). There are 16 residues in the CDR3. The CDR3 DNA reads as TGTGCCAGCAGCTTAGGACTAGCGGGGGGTCCCTACGAGCAGTACTTC. It translates to CASSLGLAGGPYEQYF. The entire variable domain, with the rest obtained from reference TRBV13 and TRBJ2-7, is as follows: AAGVIQSPRHLIKEKRETATLKCYPIPRHDTVYWYQQGPGQDPQFLISFYEKMQSDKGSIPDRFSAQQFSDYHSELNMSSLELGDSALYFCASSLGLAGGPYEQYFGPGTRLTVT.

V is TRBV10-3 and J is TRBJ2-7; D is possibly TRBD2 (6 bases). V was clipped by 8 bases and J by 0 bases, with 14 bases between them. This CDR3 is 14 amino acids long. Germline V gene sequence: CDR1 ENHRY, CDR2 SYGVKD. CDR3 DNA: TGTGCCATCGGGGAGCGCGGGGACTCCTACGAGCAGTACTTC. This gives the protein CAIGERGDSYEQYF.

This clone was seen only once. The gene calls are TRBV30 and TRBJ2-5; perhaps TRBD2 as D (6 bases). This CDR3 is 14 amino acids long. The germline V gene has CDR1 GTSNPN and CDR2 SVGIG (reference sequence). Trimming left V 4 bases short and J 5 bases short, with 17 bases between. For the CDR3, the DNA is TGTGCCTGGACCCAAACCGGGGGTGGGGAGACCCAGTACTTC. It codes for CAWTQTGGGETQYF.

The rearrangement joins TRBV6-2 or TRBV6-3 to TRBJ1-3; no reliable D call. Germline values: CDR1 MNHEY, CDR2 SVGEGT. CDR3 length: 14 amino acids. Trimming pared 5 bases from V and 2 bases from J, leaving 10 bases between. This CDR3 reads CASSKGDPGNTIYF. In DNA form, the CDR3 reads TGTGCCAGCAGTAAGGGAGACCCTGGAAACACCATATATTTT.

This chain connects TRBV7-2 to TRBJ2-7; tentative D call: TRBD2 (5 bases). This CDR3 spans 14 amino acids. The germline V gene has CDR1 SGHTA and CDR2 FQGNSA. The V gene lost 5 bases and the J gene lost 3 bases, with 14 bases spanning the gap. This chain's CDR3 is CASSRDGSGYEQYF. DNA of the CDR3: TGTGCCAGCAGCCGGGATGGGTCGGGCTACGAGCAGTACTTC.

The genes are TRBV6-5 and TRBJ2-1; TRBD2 aligns across 8 bases. Germline assignment: CDR1 MNHEY and CDR2 SVGAGI. The CDR3 runs 14 residues. J gave up 4 bases and V 7 bases, and 6 bases lay outside the gene matches. The CDR3 loop reads CASKGLGAYNEQFF. Written as DNA, the CDR3 is TGTGCCAGCAAGGGACTAGGGGCTTACAATGAGCAGTTCTTC.

The chain combines TRBV18 with TRBJ2-6; tentative D call: TRBD1 (6 bases). Per germline, CDR1 KGHSH and CDR2 LQKENI. Trimming stripped 3 bases from V and 2 bases from J, with 8 bases between. There are 15 residues in the CDR3. The CDR3 is CASSPAGAGANVLTF. The CDR3 DNA reads as TGTGCCAGCTCACCCGCAGGGGCTGGGGCCAACGTCCTGACTTTC.

V usage is TRBV7-9 and J usage is TRBJ2-1; the D gene is possibly TRBD2 (7 bases). The V and J ends lost 4 bases and 9 bases respectively, with 13 bases between them. CDR1 and CDR2 (germline): SEHNR, FQNEAQ (reference sequence). This CDR3 region has 13 residues. The CDR3 loop is CASSSGGLSEQFF. CDR3 DNA: TGTGCCAGCAGCTCGGGGGGCCTAAGTGAGCAGTTCTTC.

This sequence joins TRBV11-1 and TRBJ2-7, with TRBD2 as a possible D gene (5 bases). The CDR3 is 13 amino acids. In germline, CDR1 is SGHAT, CDR2 FQDESV (reference sequence). V lost 1 base and J lost 5, with 9 bases in between. The CDR3 sequence is CASSLESGNEQYF. CDR3 DNA: TGTGCCAGCAGCTTAGAAAGCGGTAACGAGCAGTACTTC.

The J gene is TRBJ1-4, the V gene TRBV3-1 (or the pseudogene TRBV3-2); TRBD1 matches at 7 bases. The CDR3 is 15 amino acids. Germline V gene sequence: CDR1 LGHDT, CDR2 YNNKEL (reference sequence). Losses at the gene ends were 2 bases for V and 8 bases for J; bases not matched to a gene: 8. This chain's CDR3 is CASSQIGTEGEKLFF. For the CDR3, the DNA is TGTGCCAGCAGCCAAATTGGGACAGAAGGGGAAAAACTGTTTTTT.

The rearrangement uses TRBV13 and TRBJ2-7; 9 nucleotides line up with TRBD1. CDR3 size: 16 residues. CDR1 PRHDT and CDR2 FYEKMQ come from the germline V gene (reference sequence). The ends lost 1 base at V and 2 bases at J; junction bases unmatched: 6. CDR3 nucleotide sequence: TGTGCCAGCAGCTTAGAGACAGGGGGGACTACCTACGAGCAGTACTTC. Its protein is CASSLETGGTTYEQYF.

The chain carries TRBV10-1 and TRBJ2-3, with D perhaps TRBD1 (6 bases). Between the trimmed V and J ends, which lost 8 bases and 0 bases, there was a span of 9 bases. CDR3 size: 13 residues. Germline V gene lookup returns CDR1 WNHNN and CDR2 SYGVQD (reference sequence). CDR3 amino acids: CASGGLSTDTQYF. CDR3 DNA sequence: TGCGCCAGCGGGGGCCTTAGCACAGATACGCAGTATTTT.

The CDR3 region is CASSSGTPWGNQPQHF. The CDR3 DNA follows: TGCGCCAGCAGCTCCGGGACACCCTGGGGCAATCAGCCCCAGCATTTT. J is TRBJ1-5 and V is TRBV5-1; perhaps TRBD1 as D (6 bases). V was shortened by 3 bases and J by 2 bases, with 15 bases between the two germline ends. CDR1 SGHRS and CDR2 YFSETQ come from the germline V gene. This CDR3 comprises 16 residues. The variable domain in full, with the rest retrieved from reference TRBV5-1 and TRBJ1-5, is KAGVTQTPRYLIKTRGQQVTLSCSPISGHRSVSWYQQTPGQGLQFLFEYFSETQRNKGNFPGRFSGRQFSNSRSEMNVSTLELGDSALYLCASSSGTPWGNQPQHFGDGTRLSIL.

V is TRBV14 and J is TRBJ1-2, with 7 positions matching TRBD1. With V trimmed by 4 bases and J by 4 bases, 6 bases remained unmatched. The germline CDR1 and CDR2 sequences are SGHDN and FVKESK. This CDR3 contains 14 residues. The DNA of the CDR3 is TGTGCCAGCAGCCTTTCGGGACAGCTCTATGGCTACACCTTC. Amino acid sequence: CASSLSGQLYGYTF. Full variable domain (rest looked up from reference TRBV14 and TRBJ1-2): EAGVTQFPSHSVIEKGQTVTLRCDPISGHDNLYWYRRVMGKEIKFLLHFVKESKQDESGMPNNRFLAERTGGTYSTLKVQPAELEDSGVYFCASSLSGQLYGYTFGSGTRLTVV.